This note documents a single TCR beta chain sequence. Original analysis: Amplifying reference gene primers gave estimates of nucleated cell counts. The protocol was immunoSEQ multiplex PCR, while the TCRdb copy is restricted to in-frame clones and leaves out a portion. The DNA gave D and trimming, while V, J and clone size come from that table. The sample contains some 670,000 clones, 90% of which appear only once. V was pared by 8 bases and J by 7 bases, with 12 bases between. Germline lookup yields CDR1 MNHEY and CDR2 SVGAGI. The CDR3 is 12 residues long. This sample stems from a study of blood T cell repertoires in COVID-19. Study-wide context: COVID-19 samples, acute and convalescent, were from the United States, Italy and Spain.

The receptor was isolated from a woman younger than 30 with acute or convalescent COVID-19. The sequenced material came from peripheral blood. The chain combines TRBV6-5 with TRBJ1-5; D ambiguous. The CDR3 reads CASRGSWQPQHF. CDR3 in DNA: TGTGCCAGCCGCGGGAGCTGGCAGCCCCAGCATTTT.